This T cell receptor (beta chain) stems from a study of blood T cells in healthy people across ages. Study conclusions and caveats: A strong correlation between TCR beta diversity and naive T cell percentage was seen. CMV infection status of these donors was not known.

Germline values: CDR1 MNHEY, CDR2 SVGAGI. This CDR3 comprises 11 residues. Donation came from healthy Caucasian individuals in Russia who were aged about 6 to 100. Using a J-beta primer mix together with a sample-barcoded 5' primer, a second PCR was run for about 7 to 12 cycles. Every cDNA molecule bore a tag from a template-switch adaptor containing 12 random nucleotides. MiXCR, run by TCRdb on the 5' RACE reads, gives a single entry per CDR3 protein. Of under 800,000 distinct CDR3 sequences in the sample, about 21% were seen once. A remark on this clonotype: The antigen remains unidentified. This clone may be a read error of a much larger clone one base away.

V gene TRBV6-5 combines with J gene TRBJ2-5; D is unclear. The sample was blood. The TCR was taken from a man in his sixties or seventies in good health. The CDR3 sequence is CASSTRFEQCF. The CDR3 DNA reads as TGTGCCAGCAGTACGAGGTTCGAGCAGTGCTTC.